The next 15 T cell receptor beta chains were all read from a single sample in a study of T cell repertoires in cytomegalovirus infection. TCRdb re-analysed the reads in MiXCR, keeping a single row per CDR3 protein. The data contain 200,000 to 300,000 distinct CDR3 sequences, roughly 10% of them singletons. Sequenced material: PBMCs. The origin of the receptors is a human donor in good health (CMV status not recorded). Some clones in this sample may be carry-over from other donors' samples.

There are many counts of this clonotype. The chain employs TRBV7-3 and TRBJ2-1; D is unclear. This CDR3 has 15 amino acids. CDR1 and CDR2 (germline): SGHTA, FQGTGA. The V end lost 2 bases, the J end lost 0 bases, and 8 bases lay between the germline ends. For the CDR3, the DNA is TGTGCCAGCAGCTTAGCCACGAGCTCCTACAATGAGCAGTTCTTC. Translated, it gives CASSLATSSYNEQFF.

This clonotype was observed at least ten times. One end of the junction does not line up with germline, which may come from a read error. The CDR3 loop reads CASSLAGGANEKLFF. The CDR3 nucleotides are TGTGCCAGCAGCCTAGCAGGAGGCGCTAATGAAAAACTGTTTTTT. The chain has TRBV7-8 and TRBJ1-4; D is unresolved. Germline V gives CDR1 SGHVS, CDR2 FQNEAQ. The CDR3 has 15 residues.

Only a few counts were recorded for this clonotype. In DNA, the CDR3 is TGCAGTGCTAGACCGTTTAGCGGGAGCCACGAGCAGTACTTC. Its protein product is CSARPFSGSHEQYF. This chain joins TRBV20-1 and TRBJ2-7; 9 positions match TRBD2. Trimming removed 2 bases from V and 5 bases from J; junction bases left unmatched: 7. This CDR3 has 14 residues. Germline V lookup: CDR1 DFQATT, CDR2 SNEGSKA (reference sequence).

Of note for this clonotype: A much larger clone lies one base from this, so it may be a read error. CDR3 region: CDSSLDVVDTQYF. The DNA for the CDR3 is TGTGACAGCAGCTTAGATGTGGTGGATACGCAGTATTTT. The gene calls are TRBV7-9 and TRBJ2-3; D not certain. The V gene's germline CDR1 is SEHNR and CDR2 FQNEAQ (reference sequence). CDR3 length equals 13 residues.

This clonotype was found a few times. The rearrangement links TRBV10-3 to TRBJ1-1; perhaps TRBD1 as D (5 bases). From germline, CDR1 is ENHRY and CDR2 SYGVKD. CDR3 length equals 13 residues. V lost 4 bases, J lost 3 bases, and 9 bases lay in between. The CDR3 sequence is CAISAGRDTEAFF. CDR3 nucleotides: TGTGCCATCAGTGCGGGCAGGGACACTGAAGCTTTCTTT.

V is TRBV20-1 and J is TRBJ2-7; 14 positions match TRBD2. The CDR3 contains 14 residues. Germline values: CDR1 DFQATT, CDR2 SNEGSKA (reference sequence). Unmatched junction bases numbered 7, after V lost 6 bases and J lost 6 bases. CDR3 amino acids: CSARGLAGEFEQYF. DNA for the CDR3: TGCAGTGCCAGGGGACTAGCGGGAGAGTTCGAGCAGTACTTC.

This clonotype was counted many times. This rearrangement joins TRBV4-2 to TRBJ2-7, with 7 positions matching TRBD2. The V segment lost 0 bases and the J segment 1 base; nucleotides outside the gene matches: 6. This CDR3 is 16 amino acids long. Germline CDR1 and CDR2: LGHNA and YNFKEQ. The CDR3 nucleotides are TGTGCCAGCAGCCAAGATCAGGCTAGCGGATCCTACGAGCAGTACTTC. It is translated as CASSQDQASGSYEQYF.

This clonotype showed up many times. The chain is built from TRBV7-2 and TRBJ2-1; 12 bases line up with TRBD2. J lost 15 bases, V lost 4 bases, and 7 bases had no gene match. The germline CDR1 and CDR2 sequences are SGHTA and FQGNSA. The CDR3 has 13 residues. This chain's CDR3 is CASSSLTSGSMFF. The CDR3 DNA is TGTGCCAGCAGCTCCTTGACTAGCGGGAGTATGTTCTTC.

This clonotype was observed once. A much larger clone differs from this one at a single base, so this may be a read error. The chain is built from TRBV11-2 and TRBJ2-7; the D is unclear. The V end lost 8 bases, the J end lost 3 bases, and 20 bases lay between the germline ends. The CDR3 contains 15 residues. Germline loops: CDR1 SGHAT, CDR2 FQNNGV. In DNA form, the CDR3 reads TGTGCCAGCGGCCTGGGGTGGGCGGAAGACTACGAGCAGTACTTC. Residues: CASGLGWAEDYEQYF.

This clonotype has more than one count but fewer than ten. V gene TRBV11-3 combines with J gene TRBJ2-7; perhaps D is TRBD1 or TRBD2 (5 bases each). Trimming left V 3 bases short and J 5 bases short, with 14 bases between. CDR1 and CDR2 from the germline V gene are SGHNT and YENEEA. The CDR3 loop spans 14 amino acids. The CDR3 loop is CASSLRSGAHEQYF. The CDR3 nucleotides are TGTGCCAGCAGCTTGAGGTCCGGGGCCCACGAGCAGTACTTC.

In its sample, this clonotype was seen many times. The rearrangement uses TRBV7-8 and TRBJ2-1; D is uncertain. This CDR3 contains 15 residues. Germline-derived CDR1 and CDR2 are SGHVS and FQNEAQ. V lost 2 bases and J 0 bases, leaving 8 bases between the germline ends. CDR3 coding DNA: TGTGCCAGCAGCTTACTATCAAGCTCCTACAATGAGCAGTTCTTC. It translates to CASSLLSSSYNEQFF.

This clonotype was detected many times. CDR3 amino acids: CASSLYLLGGGNNEQFF. Written as DNA, the CDR3 is TGTGCCAGCAGCCTCTATTTACTTGGAGGGGGGAACAATGAGCAGTTCTTC. The V and J genes are TRBV7-2 and TRBJ2-1; D possibly uses TRBD1 or TRBD2 (6 bases each). Per the germline V gene, CDR1 is SGHTA and CDR2 is FQGNSA. Trimming pared 5 bases from V and 5 bases from J, leaving 22 bases between. The CDR3 runs to 17 residues. The entire variable domain, with the rest obtained from reference TRBV7-2 and TRBJ2-1, is as follows: GAGVSQSPSNKVTEKGKDVELRCDPISGHTALYWYRQSLGQGLEFLIYFQGNSAPDKSGLPSDRFSAERTGGSVSTLTIQRTQQEDSAVYLCASSLYLLGGGNNEQFFGPGTRLTVL.

Many counts were recorded for this clonotype. This rearrangement joins TRBV7-2 to TRBJ2-5; D is unresolved. Trimming removed 0 bases at V and 12 bases at J, with 11 bases between. The CDR3 extends over 12 amino acids. Germline assignment: CDR1 SGHTA and CDR2 FQGNSA. The CDR3 DNA reads TGTGCCAGCAGCTTAGCGGCCGGGTTGGAGTACTTC. Translating gives CASSLAAGLEYF.

At least ten counts were recorded for this clonotype. This chain links TRBV19 with TRBJ2-5; tentatively, D is TRBD1 or TRBD2 (5 bases each). Per germline, CDR1 LNHDA and CDR2 SQIVND (reference sequence). The germline V and J ends were trimmed by 5 bases and 4 bases, with 14 bases remaining between them. The CDR3 is 14 amino acids. CDR3 sequence reads: CASSHQGPGETQYF. The CDR3 DNA is TGTGCCAGTAGTCATCAGGGACCAGGAGAGACCCAGTACTTC.

This clonotype came up a few times. The chain employs TRBV5-1 and TRBJ2-6, with D hard to call. V lost 0 bases, J lost 0 bases, and 10 bases lay in between. The CDR3 consists of 17 residues. Germline loops: CDR1 SGHRS, CDR2 YFSETQ. In DNA, the CDR3 is TGCGCCAGCAGCTTGGGTTCGGGCGGCTCTGGGGCCAACGTCCTGACTTTC. This codes for CASSLGSGGSGANVLTF.